The rows below give T cell receptor beta chains drawn from one sample of a study of blood T cell repertoires in COVID-19. Produced via immunoSEQ multiplex PCR; TCRdb's table is partial and in-frame only. The sample contains about 150,000 clones, roughly four fifths of which appear only once. The sequenced sample was peripheral blood. The receptors originated from a woman aged 55-69 years with COVID-19, enrolled during active disease. The CDR3 runs from the conserved cysteine through the conserved F or W. D genes are given only for firm matches. Rows give clone size only sometimes, using once, few, many, or a class for an expanded clone.

v_gene: TRBV5-5; abundance: -; d_gene: -; j_gene: TRBJ1-1; CDR3nt: TGTGCCAGCAGCCGTGATGGGACAAGGACTGAAGCTTTCTTT; CDR3aa: CASSRDGTRTEAFF
v_gene: TRBV7-8; abundance: -; d_gene: -; j_gene: TRBJ1-1; CDR3nt: TGTGCCAGCAGCTTAGTCTGGGGCCCGAACACTGAAGCTTTCTTT; CDR3aa: CASSLVWGPNTEAFF
v_gene: TRBV6-5; abundance: -; d_gene: -; j_gene: TRBJ1-5; CDR3nt: TGTGCCAGCAGTAAGGACAGTAGCGATCAGCCCCAGCATTTT; CDR3aa: CASSKDSSDQPQHF
v_gene: TRBV6-1; abundance: -; d_gene: TRBD2; j_gene: TRBJ2-3; CDR3nt: TGTGCCAGCAGTGCTAGCGGGGCCATTTATAGAGATACGCAGTATTTT; CDR3aa: CASSASGAIYRDTQYF
v_gene: TRBV6-5; abundance: -; d_gene: TRBD2; j_gene: TRBJ2-1; CDR3nt: TGTGCCAGCAGGCCTAGCGGCTACTCCTACAATGAGCAGTTCTTC; CDR3aa: CASRPSGYSYNEQFF
v_gene: TRBV29-1; abundance: -; d_gene: -; j_gene: TRBJ1-2; CDR3nt: TGCAGCGTTGGACAGGAGATACTCTATGGCTACACCTTC; CDR3aa: CSVGQEILYGYTF
v_gene: TRBV14; abundance: -; d_gene: TRBD2; j_gene: TRBJ2-1; CDR3nt: TGTGCCAGCAGCCAAGGGGGGGGAGGGACCTACAATGAGCAGTTCTTC; CDR3aa: CASSQGGGGTYNEQFF
v_gene: TRBV10-2; abundance: -; d_gene: -; j_gene: TRBJ1-1; CDR3nt: TGCGCCAGCAGTGTTCAGAACACTGAAGCTTTCTTT; CDR3aa: CASSVQNTEAFF
v_gene: TRBV11-2; abundance: -; d_gene: -; j_gene: TRBJ2-1; CDR3nt: TGTGCCAGCAGACCACTACGCGTGAACAATGAGCAGTTCTTC; CDR3aa: CASRPLRVNNEQFF
v_gene: TRBV5-6; abundance: -; d_gene: -; j_gene: TRBJ2-1; CDR3nt: TGTGCCAGCAGCTTGCCCAGGGTAAATGAGCAGTTCTTC; CDR3aa: CASSLPRVNEQFF
v_gene: TRBV13; abundance: -; d_gene: TRBD2; j_gene: TRBJ2-2; CDR3nt: TGTGCCAGCAGCCCTAGACTAGCGAGGGTCCCCGGGGAGCTGTTTTTT; CDR3aa: CASSPRLARVPGELFF
v_gene: TRBV6-4; abundance: -; d_gene: -; j_gene: TRBJ1-5; CDR3nt: TGTGCCAGCAGTATAGGGGTGGGTCAGCCCCAGCATTTT; CDR3aa: CASSIGVGQPQHF
v_gene: TRBV6-5; abundance: once; d_gene: TRBD1; j_gene: TRBJ1-5; CDR3nt: TGTGCCAGCAGCCCGGGACAGAGGCGGCAGCCCCAGCATTTT; CDR3aa: CASSPGQRRQPQHF
v_gene: TRBV5-1; abundance: -; d_gene: TRBD2; j_gene: TRBJ2-3; CDR3nt: TGCGCCAGCAGCTTTTTGGGCCCCATGGGGGGGAGTGCAGATACGCAGTATTTT; CDR3aa: CASSFLGPMGGSADTQYF
v_gene: TRBV19; abundance: -; d_gene: -; j_gene: TRBJ2-5; CDR3nt: TGTGCCAGTAGTATTGGAGGGCGCCAAGAGACCCAGTACTTC; CDR3aa: CASSIGGRQETQYF
v_gene: TRBV18; abundance: -; d_gene: TRBD1; j_gene: TRBJ1-3; CDR3nt: TGTGCCAGCTCATCCGGGACAGCGGAAGGAAACACCATATATTTT; CDR3aa: CASSSGTAEGNTIYF
v_gene: TRBV7-3; abundance: few; d_gene: TRBD1; j_gene: TRBJ1-1; CDR3nt: TGTGCCAGCAGCTCGACAGGGGGCAACACTGAAGCTTTCTTT; CDR3aa: CASSSTGGNTEAFF
v_gene: TRBV4-1; abundance: -; d_gene: TRBD1; j_gene: TRBJ1-5; CDR3nt: TGCGCCAGCAGCCACGCCTGGACAGGGGGCGCACAGCCCCAGCATTTT; CDR3aa: CASSHAWTGGAQPQHF
v_gene: TRBV7-7; abundance: -; d_gene: -; j_gene: TRBJ2-5; CDR3nt: TGTGCTAGCAGCTTAGGGCAGGGGATTGGCGTTGAGACCCAGTACTTC; CDR3aa: CASSLGQGIGVETQYF
v_gene: TRBV18; abundance: -; d_gene: -; j_gene: TRBJ2-1; CDR3nt: TGTGCCAGCTCACCGCAGAACTACAATGAGCAGTTCTTC; CDR3aa: CASSPQNYNEQFF
v_gene: TRBV7-8; abundance: -; d_gene: TRBD1; j_gene: TRBJ2-2; CDR3nt: TGTGCCAGCAGCGAGAGGGGGCCACAGGGCTTGGGGACCGGGGAGCTGTTTTTT; CDR3aa: CASSERGPQGLGTGELFF
v_gene: TRBV9; abundance: -; d_gene: TRBD2; j_gene: TRBJ2-1; CDR3nt: TGTGCCAGCAGCGCAGCGGGAGTCGGTAGCTATGAGCAGTTCTTC; CDR3aa: CASSAAGVGSYEQFF
v_gene: TRBV25-1; abundance: -; d_gene: -; j_gene: TRBJ1-1; CDR3nt: TGTGCCAGCAGAGGACATTCTGAAGCTTTCTTT; CDR3aa: CASRGHSEAFF
v_gene: TRBV5-8; abundance: -; d_gene: TRBD1; j_gene: TRBJ1-5; CDR3nt: TGTGCCAGCAGCCTTTCGACAGGGGGCTCGCTCCAGCCCCAGCATTTT; CDR3aa: CASSLSTGGSLQPQHF
v_gene: TRBV13; abundance: -; d_gene: TRBD1; j_gene: TRBJ2-1; CDR3nt: TGTGCCAGCAGCTTAAGACAGGGTCGGAATGAGCAGTTCTTC; CDR3aa: CASSLRQGRNEQFF
v_gene: TRBV18; abundance: -; d_gene: -; j_gene: TRBJ2-5; CDR3nt: TGTGCCAGCTCACCACCGGGTGCGGGGGAGACCCAGTACTTC; CDR3aa: CASSPPGAGETQYF